The 4 T cell receptor beta chains presented below share a single source sample, sequenced in a study of blood T cell repertoires in COVID-19. Some clones are missing from TCRdb's copy, which holds only in-frame ones; the method was immunoSEQ multiplex PCR. The sample carries a few hundred thousand clones, 85% to 90% recorded once. Material for sequencing was peripheral blood. The receptors come from a man between 50 and 59 years old with acute or convalescent COVID-19.

In DNA form, the CDR3 reads TGTGCCAGCAGTTACTCTGACAGCTCTGGAAACACCATATATTTT. Its translation: CASSYSDSSGNTIYF. The chain employs TRBV6-5 and TRBJ1-3; perhaps TRBD1 as D (5 bases). Trimming shortened V by 0 bases and J by 0 bases, and 6 bases separated the two germline ends. Germline V CDR1 and CDR2: MNHEY, SVGAGI. The CDR3 length is 15 residues.

The chain recombines TRBV5-1 with TRBJ2-1, with D perhaps TRBD1 (6 bases). The CDR3 contains 14 residues. The germline gives CDR1 SGHRS, CDR2 YFSETQ. The V gene lost 5 bases and the J gene lost 9 bases, with 18 bases spanning the gap. The CDR3 is CASSPGDTYGEQFF. CDR3 nucleotides: TGCGCCAGCAGTCCAGGGGATACCTACGGTGAGCAGTTCTTC.

The V call is TRBV29-1, the J call TRBJ2-1; D perhaps matches TRBD2 (5 bases). CDR3 length equals 11 residues. Germline V lookup: CDR1 SQVTM, CDR2 ANQGSEA. Trimming cost V 3 bases and J 8 bases, with 8 bases left between them. The CDR3 loop reads CSVDEGYEQFF. The CDR3 nucleotides read TGCAGCGTTGACGAGGGCTATGAGCAGTTCTTC.

The chain carries TRBV7-3 and TRBJ2-3, with TRBD1 identical over 8 bases. Trimming took 5 bases from V and 3 from J; bases not matched to a gene: 4. The CDR3 loop spans 14 amino acids. The germline gives CDR1 SGHTA, CDR2 FQGTGA. The DNA of the CDR3 is TGTGCCAGCAGCCGAACAGGGGGAACAGATACGCAGTATTTT. It translates to CASSRTGGTDTQYF.